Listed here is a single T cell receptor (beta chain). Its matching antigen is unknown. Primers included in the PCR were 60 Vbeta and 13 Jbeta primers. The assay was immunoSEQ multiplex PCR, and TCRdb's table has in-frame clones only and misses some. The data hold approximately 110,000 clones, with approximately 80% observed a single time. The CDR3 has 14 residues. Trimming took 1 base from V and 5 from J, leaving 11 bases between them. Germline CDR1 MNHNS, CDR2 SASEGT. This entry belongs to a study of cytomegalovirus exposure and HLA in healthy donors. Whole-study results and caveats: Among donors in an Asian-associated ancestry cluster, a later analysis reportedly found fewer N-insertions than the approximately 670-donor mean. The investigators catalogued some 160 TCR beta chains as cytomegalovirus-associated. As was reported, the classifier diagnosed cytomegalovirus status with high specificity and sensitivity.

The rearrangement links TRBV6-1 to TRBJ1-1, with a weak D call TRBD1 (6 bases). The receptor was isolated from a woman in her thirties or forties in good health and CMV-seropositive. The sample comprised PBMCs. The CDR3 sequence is CASSEVDSRTEAFF. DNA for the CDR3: TGTGCCAGCAGTGAAGTGGACAGTCGGACTGAAGCTTTCTTT.